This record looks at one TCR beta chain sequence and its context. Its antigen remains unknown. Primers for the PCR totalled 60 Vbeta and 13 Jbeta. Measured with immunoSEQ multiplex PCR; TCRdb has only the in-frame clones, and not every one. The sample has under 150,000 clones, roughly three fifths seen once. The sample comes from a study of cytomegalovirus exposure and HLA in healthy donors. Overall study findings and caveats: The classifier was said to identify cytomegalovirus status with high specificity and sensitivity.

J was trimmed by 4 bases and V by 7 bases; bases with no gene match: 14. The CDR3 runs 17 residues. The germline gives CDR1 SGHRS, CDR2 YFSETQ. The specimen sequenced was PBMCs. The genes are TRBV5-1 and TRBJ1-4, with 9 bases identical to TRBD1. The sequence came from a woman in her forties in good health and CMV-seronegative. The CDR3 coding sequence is TGCGCCAGCGCGCCGGGGGACAGGGCTTCGAGTAATGAAAAACTGTTTTTT. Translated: CASAPGDRASSNEKLFF.